This T cell receptor (beta chain) was identified in a study of T-cell memory formation after mild COVID-19. From 5'RACE with constant-segment primers came TCR alpha and TCR beta cDNA libraries that carried sample barcodes and UMIs. TCRdb reprocessed the 5' RACE reads via MiXCR and lists one record per CDR3 protein. The table shows approximately 490,000 distinct CDR3 sequences, with 20% occurring only once. This CDR3 spans 13 amino acids. The germline V gene has CDR1 SGHNT and CDR2 YYREEE (reference sequence). Trimming pared 0 bases from V and 3 bases from J, leaving 6 bases between. Overall study results and limits: Cross-reactive memory seemingly joined, as some responding clones were found in pre-infection memory.

Of note for this clonotype: The antigen is undetermined.

The chain is built from TRBV5-4 and TRBJ2-5; unclear D gene. This TCR came from an adult woman who had mild COVID-19 (a few samples of this study predate the infection). Cell type and time point are not known. What was sequenced was PBMCs or a T cell subset sorted from them (not recorded which). CDR3: CASSLVSEETQYF. For the CDR3, the DNA is TGTGCCAGCAGCTTGGTTTCTGAAGAGACCCAGTACTTC.